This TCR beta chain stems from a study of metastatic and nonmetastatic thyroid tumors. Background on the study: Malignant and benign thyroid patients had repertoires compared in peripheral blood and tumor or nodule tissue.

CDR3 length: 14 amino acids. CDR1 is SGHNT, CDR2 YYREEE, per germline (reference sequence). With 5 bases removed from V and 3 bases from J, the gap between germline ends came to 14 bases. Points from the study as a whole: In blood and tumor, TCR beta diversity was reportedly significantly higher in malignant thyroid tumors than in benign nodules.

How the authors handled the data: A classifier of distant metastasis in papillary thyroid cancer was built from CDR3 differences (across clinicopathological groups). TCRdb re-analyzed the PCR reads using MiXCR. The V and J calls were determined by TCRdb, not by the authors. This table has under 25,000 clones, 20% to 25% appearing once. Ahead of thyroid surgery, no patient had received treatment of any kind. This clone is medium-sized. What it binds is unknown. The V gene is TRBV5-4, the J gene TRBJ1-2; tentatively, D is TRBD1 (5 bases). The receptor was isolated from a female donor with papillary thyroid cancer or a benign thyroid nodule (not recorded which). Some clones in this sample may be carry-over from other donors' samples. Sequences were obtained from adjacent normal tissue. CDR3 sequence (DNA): TGTGCCAGCAGTTCACTCGGGGCGGACTATGGCTACACCTTC. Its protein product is CASSSLGADYGYTF.